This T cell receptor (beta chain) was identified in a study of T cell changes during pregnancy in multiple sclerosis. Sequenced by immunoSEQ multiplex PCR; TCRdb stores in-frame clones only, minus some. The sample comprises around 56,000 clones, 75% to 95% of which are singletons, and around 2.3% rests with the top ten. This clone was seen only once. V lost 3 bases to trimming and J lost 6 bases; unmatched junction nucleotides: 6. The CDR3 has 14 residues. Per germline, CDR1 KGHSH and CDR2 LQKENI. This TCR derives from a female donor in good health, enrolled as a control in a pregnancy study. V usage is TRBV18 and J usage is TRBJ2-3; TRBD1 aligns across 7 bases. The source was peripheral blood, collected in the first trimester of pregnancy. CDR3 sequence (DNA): TGTGCCAGCTCACCTATATCACAGGGGGATACGCAGTATTTT. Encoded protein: CASSPISQGDTQYF.